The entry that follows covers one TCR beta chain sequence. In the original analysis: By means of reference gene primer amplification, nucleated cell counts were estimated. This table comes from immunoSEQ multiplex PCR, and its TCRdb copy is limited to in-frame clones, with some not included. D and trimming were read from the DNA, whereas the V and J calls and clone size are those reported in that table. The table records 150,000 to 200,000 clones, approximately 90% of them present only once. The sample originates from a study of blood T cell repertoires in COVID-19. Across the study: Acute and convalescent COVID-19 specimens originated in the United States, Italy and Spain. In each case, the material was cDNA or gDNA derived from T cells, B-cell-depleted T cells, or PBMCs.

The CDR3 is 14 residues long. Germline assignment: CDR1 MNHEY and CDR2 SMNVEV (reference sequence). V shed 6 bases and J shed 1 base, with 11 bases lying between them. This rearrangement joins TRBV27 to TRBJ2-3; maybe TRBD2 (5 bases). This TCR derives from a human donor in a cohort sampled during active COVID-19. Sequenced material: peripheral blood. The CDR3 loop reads CASSFGSGTDTQYF. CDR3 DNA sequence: TGTGCCAGCAGCTTTGGGAGTGGCACAGATACGCAGTATTTT.